This T cell receptor (beta chain) appears in the sequencing data of a study of tumor-infiltrating lymphocytes in localized non-small cell lung cancer. The wider study: Some samples were collected after neoadjuvant chemotherapy; smokers, never-smokers and several histologies were included. From each patient, both tumor and uninvolved lung, non-adjacent to tumor, were sampled. Whole-study findings and limits: Different pieces of the same tissue went to different assays, confounding technical variation with intratumor heterogeneity.

Some clones are missing from TCRdb's copy, which holds only in-frame ones; the method was immunoSEQ multiplex PCR. Among 20,000 to 25,000 clones, under 75% were seen once, and the ten largest hold roughly 5%. The CDR3 is made up of 16 amino acids. V dropped 0 bases and J dropped 2 bases, with 13 bases sitting between them. Germline loops: CDR1 SGHDN, CDR2 FVKESK. Of note for this clone: Its antigen is currently unknown.

This chain joins TRBV14 and TRBJ1-1, with D unresolved. Sequencing was done on a sample of lung tumor tissue. The clonotype comes from a human donor with non-small cell lung cancer. The CDR3 here is CASSQELWPSNTEAFF. CDR3 nucleotide sequence: TGTGCCAGCAGCCAAGAATTGTGGCCGAGCAACACTGAAGCTTTCTTT.